The 7 T cell receptor beta chains below were found in one sample sequenced in a study of regulatory T cells in long-lasting Graves disease. As for time point: newly diagnosed GD, antithyroid drugs for less than 3 months. PBMC-extracted RNA yielded the TCR library. iRepertoire HTBI primers and Arm-PCR of CDR3 regions built TCR beta libraries. TCRdb called the multiplex PCR reads again in MiXCR, with one record for every CDR3 protein. The sample lists 370,000 or so distinct CDR3 sequences, about 17% occurring once. These data were likewise used in another study, on T cells in Graves' hyperthyroidism and ophthalmopathy.

The sample in question was peripheral blood mononuclear cells (PBMCs), obtained at new diagnosis, from a patient treated with antithyroid drugs. These receptors were taken from a woman aged 18-29 years with Graves disease.

The chain links TRBV27 to TRBJ2-6, with 7 positions matching TRBD1. Germline lookup yields CDR1 MNHEY and CDR2 SMNVEV (reference sequence). The V gene end was trimmed by 1 base and the J gene end by 3 bases; junction bases not matched to a gene: 6. This CDR3 is 17 amino acids long. In DNA, the CDR3 is TGTGCCAGCAGTTTATTTGGGACAGTATTTGGGGCCAACGTCCTGACTTTC. Amino acids: CASSLFGTVFGANVLTF.

This rearrangement joins TRBV6-2 or TRBV6-3 to TRBJ2-7; 7 positions match TRBD1. The germline V gene encodes CDR1 MNHEY and CDR2 SVGEGT. Germline trimming cut 5 bases from V and 2 bases from J; bases unmatched to any gene: 12. The CDR3 is 16 amino acids. The CDR3, as DNA: TGTGCCAGCAGTGAAGCCCGTCTGACAGGGACCTACGAGCAGTACTTC. This encodes CASSEARLTGTYEQYF.

This clonotype was found a few times. CDR3 sequence reads: CASSQDSLGAGGISTQYF. DNA of the CDR3: TGCGCCAGCAGCCAAGATTCGCTAGGTGCAGGGGGAATTAGTACGCAGTATTTT. This chain joins TRBV4-1 and TRBJ2-3; the match to TRBD1 covers 7 bases. The CDR3 extends over 18 amino acids. J gave up 8 bases and V 0 bases, and 17 bases lay outside the gene matches. In germline, CDR1 is MGHRA, CDR2 YSYEKL.

The chain links TRBV19 to TRBJ1-1; D gene unclear. This CDR3 comprises 12 residues. The V gene's germline CDR1 is LNHDA and CDR2 SQIVND (reference sequence). Trimming stripped 3 bases from V and 1 base from J, with 3 bases between. The CDR3 DNA follows: TGTGCCAGTAGTATGAAGAACACTGAAGCTTTCTTT. Translated: CASSMKNTEAFF.

This clonotype was recorded many times. The chain is built from TRBV6-2 or TRBV6-3 and TRBJ2-7, with unresolved D. CDR3 length: 13 amino acids. The V end was cut by 2 bases, the J end by 4 bases, with 9 bases between. CDR1 MNHEY and CDR2 SVGEGT come from the germline V gene. The CDR3, as DNA: TGTGCCAGCAGTTACGATAAGGAATACGAGCAGTACTTC. This codes for CASSYDKEYEQYF.

There are many counts of this clonotype. The chain recombines TRBV12-3 or TRBV12-4 with TRBJ2-3, with 9 bases lining up with TRBD2. This CDR3 contains 17 residues. The J segment lost 4 bases and the V segment lost 5 bases, leaving 13 bases of the junction unmatched. CDR3 loop: CASSRSGTSLSPDTQYF. In nucleotides, the CDR3 is TGTGCCAGCAGTCGCTCCGGGACTAGCCTTTCCCCAGATACGCAGTATTTT.

This clonotype has ten or more counts. The CDR3 DNA reads TGTGCCAGCAGCTACAGGGGAGATCAGCCCCAGCATTTT. Protein: CASSYRGDQPQHF. The chain joins TRBV6-5 to TRBJ1-5; 7 positions match TRBD1. CDR1 and CDR2 from the germline V gene are MNHEY and SVGAGI. The CDR3 is made up of 13 amino acids. J gave up 5 bases and V 6 bases, and 4 bases lay outside the gene matches.